This TCR beta chain was recovered during a study of T cell responses to AZD1222 COVID-19 vaccine. Concerning this clone itself: Its specificity is unknown.

Germline lookup yields CDR1 SGHNT and CDR2 YYREEE (reference sequence). CDR3 size: 13 residues. The V and J ends lost 0 bases and 4 bases respectively, with 7 bases between them. Measured with immunoSEQ multiplex PCR; TCRdb has only the in-frame clones, and not every one. This table has roughly 120,000 clones, approximately 84% appearing once. Points from the study as a whole: Most donors were white British and more were female, and clonal diversity was possibly underestimated. Baseline testing showed seropositivity in only five or six AZD1222 recipients. When two AZD1222 doses had been given, Spike-specific TCR breadth and depth rose.

This receptor was taken from an adult in good health. The genes are TRBV5-4 and TRBJ1-2, with D maybe TRBD1 (5 bases). The starting material was peripheral blood, obtained on day 0 of AZD1222 vaccination. The chain's CDR3 is CASSLDRFYGYTF. DNA of the CDR3: TGTGCCAGCAGCTTGGACAGGTTCTATGGCTACACCTTC.